Listed below are T cell receptor beta chains from one sample, sequenced in a study of T cell changes during pregnancy in multiple sclerosis. TCRdb's copy holds only in-frame clones and misses some; the assay was immunoSEQ multiplex PCR. The table includes 50,000 to 70,000 clones, around 90% detected once. The sequences come from CD8+ T cells from peripheral blood mononuclear cells, collected before pregnancy. The receptors originated from a female donor with multiple sclerosis, enrolled in a pregnancy study. CDR3s include the opening cysteine and the closing phenylalanine or tryptophan. D genes are given only for firm matches. Not all rows give a size; the values are once, few, many and, for expanded clones, a class.

CDR3 DNA: TGCAGCGTTTCCAATGACGGGGGTGGCTACACCTTC; CDR3 protein: CSVSNDGGGYTF; J gene: TRBJ1-2; D gene: .; clone size: .; V gene: TRBV29-1
CDR3 DNA: TGTGCCAGCAGCATGGCGACAGGCTACGAGCAGTACTTC; CDR3 protein: CASSMATGYEQYF; J gene: TRBJ2-7; D gene: .; clone size: .; V gene: TRBV11-3
CDR3 DNA: TGTGCCAGCAGTTACTCGGGTCTCGGGAACTATGGCTACACCTTC; CDR3 protein: CASSYSGLGNYGYTF; J gene: TRBJ1-2; D gene: .; clone size: once; V gene: TRBV6-5
CDR3 DNA: TGTGCCAACCGACAGGGGGACCTTTACGAGCAGTACTTC; CDR3 protein: CANRQGDLYEQYF; J gene: TRBJ2-7; D gene: TRBD1; clone size: .; V gene: TRBV6-4
CDR3 DNA: TGTGCCAGCAGTGATGTATTGACCCAGTACTTC; CDR3 protein: CASSDVLTQYF; J gene: TRBJ2-5; D gene: .; clone size: .; V gene: TRBV2
CDR3 DNA: TGTGCCAGCAGCCCGGGACTAGCGGGGGGGCAAGAGACCCAGTACTTC; CDR3 protein: CASSPGLAGGQETQYF; J gene: TRBJ2-5; D gene: TRBD2; clone size: .; V gene: TRBV7-3
CDR3 DNA: TGCGCCAGCAGCTTGACTAGCGGGGGGGTTGAGCAGTTCTTC; CDR3 protein: CASSLTSGGVEQFF; J gene: TRBJ2-1; D gene: TRBD2; clone size: .; V gene: TRBV5-1
CDR3 DNA: TGTGCCAGCAGCACGCGGACAGGGTTTTCCGGGGAGCTGTTTTTT; CDR3 protein: CASSTRTGFSGELFF; J gene: TRBJ2-2; D gene: TRBD1; clone size: few; V gene: TRBV7-6
CDR3 DNA: TGTGCTAGTGGTTTGAGGGCTCAGGGGGGAAGGTTTTACGAGCAGTACTTC; CDR3 protein: CASGLRAQGGRFYEQYF; J gene: TRBJ2-7; D gene: .; clone size: .; V gene: TRBV12-5
CDR3 DNA: TGTGCCAGCAGCCCGTACAGGACAGGGGGCATAGGCTACACCTTC; CDR3 protein: CASSPYRTGGIGYTF; J gene: TRBJ1-2; D gene: TRBD1; clone size: .; V gene: TRBV5-4
CDR3 DNA: TGTGCCAGCAGCTTCCAGCGGGGGATTAGCTCCTACAATGAGCAGTTCTTC; CDR3 protein: CASSFQRGISSYNEQFF; J gene: TRBJ2-1; D gene: TRBD2; clone size: .; V gene: TRBV7-9
CDR3 DNA: TGTGCCAGCAGTTCCCTTCTCTATACTGGCTACACCTTC; CDR3 protein: CASSSLLYTGYTF; J gene: TRBJ1-2; D gene: .; clone size: .; V gene: TRBV27
CDR3 DNA: TGTGCCAGCAGCCTTCGGGGGGTGAACAATCAGCCCCAGCATTTT; CDR3 protein: CASSLRGVNNQPQHF; J gene: TRBJ1-5; D gene: .; clone size: .; V gene: TRBV5-6
CDR3 DNA: TGTGCCAGCAGCATCTGGGGAGTTTCCGGGGAGCTGTTTTTT; CDR3 protein: CASSIWGVSGELFF; J gene: TRBJ2-2; D gene: .; clone size: .; V gene: TRBV9
CDR3 DNA: TGTGCCAGCAGCTTGGGGAAGGGGCTTCCGCTAGAAAAACTGTTTTTT; CDR3 protein: CASSLGKGLPLEKLFF; J gene: TRBJ1-4; D gene: .; clone size: .; V gene: TRBV5-8
CDR3 DNA: TGTGCCAGCAGTTCGCGGACAGGGAGTACGGGCAATCAGCCCCAGCATTTT; CDR3 protein: CASSSRTGSTGNQPQHF; J gene: TRBJ1-5; D gene: TRBD1; clone size: .; V gene: TRBV27
CDR3 DNA: TGTGCCAGCAGCGTATCAAGCGGGGCGGGCGGGGAGCTGTTTTTT; CDR3 protein: CASSVSSGAGGELFF; J gene: TRBJ2-2; D gene: TRBD2; clone size: .; V gene: TRBV9
CDR3 DNA: TGCAGCGTCGCTAAGGGGAGGTCAGATACGCAGTATTTT; CDR3 protein: CSVAKGRSDTQYF; J gene: TRBJ2-3; D gene: .; clone size: .; V gene: TRBV29-1
CDR3 DNA: TGTGCCAGCAGTTTATCTGGAGGGAGCAATCAGCCCCAGCATTTT; CDR3 protein: CASSLSGGSNQPQHF; J gene: TRBJ1-5; D gene: .; clone size: once; V gene: TRBV27
CDR3 DNA: TGTGCCAGTAGTATGGTCATCGCGGGTAACTATGGCTACACCTTC; CDR3 protein: CASSMVIAGNYGYTF; J gene: TRBJ1-2; D gene: .; clone size: .; V gene: TRBV19
CDR3 DNA: TGTGCCAGTAGTCCCGGGACAGGGGTTCAGCCCCAGCATTTT; CDR3 protein: CASSPGTGVQPQHF; J gene: TRBJ1-5; D gene: TRBD1; clone size: .; V gene: TRBV19
CDR3 DNA: TGTGCCAGCAGCTTAGATTCAGGAAACTACAATGAGCAGTTCTTC; CDR3 protein: CASSLDSGNYNEQFF; J gene: TRBJ2-1; D gene: .; clone size: .; V gene: TRBV13
CDR3 DNA: TGTGCCAGCAGCTCTGGACTAGCGGGGGGGAGTGAGCAGTTCTTC; CDR3 protein: CASSSGLAGGSEQFF; J gene: TRBJ2-1; D gene: TRBD2; clone size: .; V gene: TRBV11-2
CDR3 DNA: TGTGCCAGCAGCTTGGCTCTAGCGGGGGGCACCGGGGAGCTGTTTTTT; CDR3 protein: CASSLALAGGTGELFF; J gene: TRBJ2-2; D gene: TRBD2; clone size: once; V gene: TRBV5-6
CDR3 DNA: TGTGCCAGCTCACAGGGGGCGGACAATCAGCCCCAGCATTTT; CDR3 protein: CASSQGADNQPQHF; J gene: TRBJ1-5; D gene: TRBD1; clone size: .; V gene: TRBV18
CDR3 DNA: TGTGCCAGCAGCTCGTCAGGGGGACAGGGGGTGGCCGGGGAGCTGTTTTTT; CDR3 protein: CASSSSGGQGVAGELFF; J gene: TRBJ2-2; D gene: TRBD1; clone size: once; V gene: TRBV11-3
CDR3 DNA: TGCGCCAGCAGCCTCCAGACAGGGTTGAACACTGAAGCTTTCTTT; CDR3 protein: CASSLQTGLNTEAFF; J gene: TRBJ1-1; D gene: TRBD1; clone size: .; V gene: TRBV4-1
CDR3 DNA: TGTGCCAGCAGCAAGCCTTCAACTAATGAAAAACTGTTTTTT; CDR3 protein: CASSKPSTNEKLFF; J gene: TRBJ1-4; D gene: .; clone size: once; V gene: TRBV27
CDR3 DNA: TGTGCCAGCAGCCCGTCGGGACTTCCGAACACTGAAGCTTTCTTT; CDR3 protein: CASSPSGLPNTEAFF; J gene: TRBJ1-1; D gene: .; clone size: .; V gene: TRBV7-8
CDR3 DNA: TGTGCCAGCAGCTTCACCCAGGAGGCTTACAATGAGCAGTTCTTC; CDR3 protein: CASSFTQEAYNEQFF; J gene: TRBJ2-1; D gene: .; clone size: .; V gene: TRBV7-2
CDR3 DNA: TGTGCCATCAGGGAGGACAGCTCTGGAAACACCATATATTTT; CDR3 protein: CAIREDSSGNTIYF; J gene: TRBJ1-3; D gene: .; clone size: .; V gene: TRBV10-3
CDR3 DNA: TGTGCCAGCAGCGTAGGGGGGGATAGCAATCAGCCCCAGCATTTT; CDR3 protein: CASSVGGDSNQPQHF; J gene: TRBJ1-5; D gene: .; clone size: .; V gene: TRBV9
CDR3 DNA: TGTGCCAGCAGCCACGGGGCGGGGGCCTACGAGCAGTACTTC; CDR3 protein: CASSHGAGAYEQYF; J gene: TRBJ2-7; D gene: TRBD2; clone size: .; V gene: TRBV7-3
CDR3 DNA: TGTGCCAGCAGCGTAGATAGGGACAGGGGGTTCTCTGAAGCTTTCTTT; CDR3 protein: CASSVDRDRGFSEAFF; J gene: TRBJ1-1; D gene: TRBD1; clone size: .; V gene: TRBV9
CDR3 DNA: TGCAGCGGGCGGGGGACAGGGGGCTACGAGCAGTACTTC; CDR3 protein: CSGRGTGGYEQYF; J gene: TRBJ2-7; D gene: TRBD1; clone size: .; V gene: TRBV29-1
CDR3 DNA: TGTGCCAGTAGTATTTCGGCAGGTCCCAGCAATCAGCCCCAGCATTTT; CDR3 protein: CASSISAGPSNQPQHF; J gene: TRBJ1-5; D gene: .; clone size: .; V gene: TRBV19
CDR3 DNA: TGTGCCAGCAGCGTGAACATCGGACAGCCCGCCACCTTC; CDR3 protein: CASSVNIGQPATF; J gene: TRBJ1-2; D gene: .; clone size: .; V gene: TRBV7-8
CDR3 DNA: TGTGCCAGCAGCACGACAGGGAAGACAAATTCACCCCTCCACTTT; CDR3 protein: CASSTTGKTNSPLHF; J gene: TRBJ1-6; D gene: TRBD1; clone size: .; V gene: TRBV7-9
CDR3 DNA: TGTGCCAGCAGAGGGGTTTCCGATACGCAGTATTTT; CDR3 protein: CASRGVSDTQYF; J gene: TRBJ2-3; D gene: .; clone size: .; V gene: TRBV6-6
CDR3 DNA: TGTGCCAGCATCCAAACCGGAGGTTTTAACTATGGCTACACCTTC; CDR3 protein: CASIQTGGFNYGYTF; J gene: TRBJ1-2; D gene: .; clone size: .; V gene: TRBV7-2
CDR3 DNA: TGTGCCAGCAGCTTGGTAGGGACAGGGGTCAACTATGGCTACACCTTC; CDR3 protein: CASSLVGTGVNYGYTF; J gene: TRBJ1-2; D gene: TRBD1; clone size: .; V gene: TRBV5-6
CDR3 DNA: TGTGCCAGCAGCTTGCCGGGGGGGCCGGATGTAGATACGCAGTATTTT; CDR3 protein: CASSLPGGPDVDTQYF; J gene: TRBJ2-3; D gene: TRBD2; clone size: .; V gene: TRBV5-6
CDR3 DNA: TGTGCCAGCAGCCCCGGGACAGGCTATGGCTACACCTTC; CDR3 protein: CASSPGTGYGYTF; J gene: TRBJ1-2; D gene: TRBD1; clone size: .; V gene: TRBV11-2
CDR3 DNA: .; CDR3 protein: CASSVGTGTGLFF; J gene: TRBJ1-4; D gene: .; clone size: .; V gene: TRBV9
CDR3 DNA: TGTGCTACTAACCGGGTCGGTAACACCGGGGAGCTGTTTTTT; CDR3 protein: CATNRVGNTGELFF; J gene: TRBJ2-2; D gene: .; clone size: .; V gene: TRBV9
CDR3 DNA: TGTGCCAGCAGCTTGGGGAGAAGTCAGCCCCAGCATTTT; CDR3 protein: CASSLGRSQPQHF; J gene: TRBJ1-5; D gene: .; clone size: .; V gene: TRBV5-6
CDR3 DNA: TGTGCCAGAAGCTGGAGGTACAATCAGCCCCAGCATTTT; CDR3 protein: CARSWRYNQPQHF; J gene: TRBJ1-5; D gene: .; clone size: .; V gene: TRBV5-3
CDR3 DNA: TGTGCCAGCAGCCAAGTACCCGGGGGGGTAGATACGCAGTATTTT; CDR3 protein: CASSQVPGGVDTQYF; J gene: TRBJ2-3; D gene: TRBD2; clone size: .; V gene: TRBV4-2